The clone carrying this T cell receptor (beta chain) was seen a single time. This specimen comes from a study of blood T cell repertoires in COVID-19. Across the whole study: Acute and convalescent COVID-19 samples came from the United States, Italy and Spain. T cells, B-cell-depleted T cells, or PBMCs supplied cDNA or gDNA.

The V gene's germline CDR1 is KGHSY and CDR2 FQNENV. The V and J ends lost 1 base and 2 bases respectively, with 23 bases between them. The CDR3 has 19 residues. How the authors handled the data: By means of reference gene primer amplification, nucleated cell counts were estimated. Some clones are missing from TCRdb's copy, which holds only in-frame ones; the method was immunoSEQ multiplex PCR. V and J calls and clone size follow that table, whereas D and trimming were derived from the DNA. The data show fewer than 200,000 clones, about 86% seen once. This chain links TRBV16 with TRBJ1-1; TRBD1 is a possible D gene (5 bases). The sequencing sample was made of peripheral blood. The source is a woman in her 70s who had recovered from COVID-19. The DNA of the CDR3 is TGTGCCAGCAGCCAATGGGGGTTAGCGGTAGGGACGGCCAACACTGAAGCTTTCTTT. As protein: CASSQWGLAVGTANTEAFF.